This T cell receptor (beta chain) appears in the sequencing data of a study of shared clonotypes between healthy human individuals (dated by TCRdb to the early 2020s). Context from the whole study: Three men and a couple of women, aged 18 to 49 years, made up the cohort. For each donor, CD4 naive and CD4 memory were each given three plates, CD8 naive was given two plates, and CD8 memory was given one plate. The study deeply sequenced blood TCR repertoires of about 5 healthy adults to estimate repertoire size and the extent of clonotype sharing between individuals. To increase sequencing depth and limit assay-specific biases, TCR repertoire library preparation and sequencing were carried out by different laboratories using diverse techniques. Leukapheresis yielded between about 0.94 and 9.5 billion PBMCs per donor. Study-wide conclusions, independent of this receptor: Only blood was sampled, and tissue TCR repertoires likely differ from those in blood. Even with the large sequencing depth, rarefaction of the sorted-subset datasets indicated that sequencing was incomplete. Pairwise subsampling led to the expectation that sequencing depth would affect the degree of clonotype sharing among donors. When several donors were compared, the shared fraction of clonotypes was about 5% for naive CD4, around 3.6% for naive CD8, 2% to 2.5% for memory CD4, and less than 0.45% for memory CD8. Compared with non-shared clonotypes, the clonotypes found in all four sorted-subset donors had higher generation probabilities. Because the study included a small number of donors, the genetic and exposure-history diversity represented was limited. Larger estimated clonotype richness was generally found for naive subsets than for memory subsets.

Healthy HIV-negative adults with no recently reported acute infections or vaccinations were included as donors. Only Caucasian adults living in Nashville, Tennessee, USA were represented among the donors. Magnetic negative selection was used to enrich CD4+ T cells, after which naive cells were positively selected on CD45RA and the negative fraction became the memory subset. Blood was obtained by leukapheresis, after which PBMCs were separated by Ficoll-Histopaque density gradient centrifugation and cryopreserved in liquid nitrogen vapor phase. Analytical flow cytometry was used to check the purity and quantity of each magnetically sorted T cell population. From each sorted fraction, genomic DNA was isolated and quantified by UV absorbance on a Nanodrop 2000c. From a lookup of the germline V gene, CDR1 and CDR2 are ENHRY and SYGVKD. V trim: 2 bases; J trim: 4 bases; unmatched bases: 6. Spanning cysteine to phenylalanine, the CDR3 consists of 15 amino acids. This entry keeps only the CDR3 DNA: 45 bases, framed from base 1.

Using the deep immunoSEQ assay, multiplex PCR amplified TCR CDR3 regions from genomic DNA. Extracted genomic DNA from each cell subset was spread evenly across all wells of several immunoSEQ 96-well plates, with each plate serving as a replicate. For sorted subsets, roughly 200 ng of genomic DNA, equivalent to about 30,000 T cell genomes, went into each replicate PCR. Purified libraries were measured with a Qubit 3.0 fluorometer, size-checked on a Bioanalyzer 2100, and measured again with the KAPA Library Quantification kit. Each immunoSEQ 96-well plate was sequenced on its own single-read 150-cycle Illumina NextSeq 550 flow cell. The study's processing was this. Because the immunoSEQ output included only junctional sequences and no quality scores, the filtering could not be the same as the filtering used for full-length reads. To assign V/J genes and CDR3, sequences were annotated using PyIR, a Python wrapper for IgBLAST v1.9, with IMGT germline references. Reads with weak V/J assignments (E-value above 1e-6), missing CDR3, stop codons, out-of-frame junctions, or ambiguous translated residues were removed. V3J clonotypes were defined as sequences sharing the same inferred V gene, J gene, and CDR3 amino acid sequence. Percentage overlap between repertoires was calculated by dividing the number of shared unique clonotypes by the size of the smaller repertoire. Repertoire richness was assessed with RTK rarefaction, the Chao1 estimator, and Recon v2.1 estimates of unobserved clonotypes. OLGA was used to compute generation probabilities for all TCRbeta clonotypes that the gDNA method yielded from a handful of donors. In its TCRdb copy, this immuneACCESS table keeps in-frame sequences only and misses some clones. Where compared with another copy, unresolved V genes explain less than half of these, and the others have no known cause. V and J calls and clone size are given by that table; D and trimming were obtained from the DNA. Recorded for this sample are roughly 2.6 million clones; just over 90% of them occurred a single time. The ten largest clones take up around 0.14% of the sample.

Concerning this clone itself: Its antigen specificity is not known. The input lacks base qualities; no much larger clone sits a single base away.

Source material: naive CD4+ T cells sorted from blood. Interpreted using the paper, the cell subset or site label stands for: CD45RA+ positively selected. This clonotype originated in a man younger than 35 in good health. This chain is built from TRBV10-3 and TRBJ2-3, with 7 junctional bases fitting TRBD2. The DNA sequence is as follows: TGTGCCATCAGTGAGGGGGGGGTCGAATCAGATACGCAGTATTTT. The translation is CAISEGGVESDTQYF.